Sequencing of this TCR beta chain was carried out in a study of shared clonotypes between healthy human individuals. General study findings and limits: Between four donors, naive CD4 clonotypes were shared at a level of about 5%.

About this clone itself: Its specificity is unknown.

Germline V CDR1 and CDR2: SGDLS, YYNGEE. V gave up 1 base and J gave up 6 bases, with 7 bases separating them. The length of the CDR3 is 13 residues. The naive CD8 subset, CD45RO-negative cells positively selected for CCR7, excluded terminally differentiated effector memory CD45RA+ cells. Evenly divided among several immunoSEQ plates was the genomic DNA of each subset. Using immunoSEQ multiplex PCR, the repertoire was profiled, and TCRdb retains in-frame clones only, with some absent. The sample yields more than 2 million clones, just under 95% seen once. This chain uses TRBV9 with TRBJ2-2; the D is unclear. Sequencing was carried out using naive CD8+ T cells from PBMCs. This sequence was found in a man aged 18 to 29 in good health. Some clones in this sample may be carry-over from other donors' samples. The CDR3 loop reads CASSVPRSGELFF. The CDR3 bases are TGTGCCAGCAGCGTACCGAGGTCCGGGGAGCTGTTTTTT.